The 9 T cell receptor beta chains given below trace back to one sample, sequenced in a study of T cell repertoires in aging, cancer and after chemotherapy. Rearranged V-D-J TRB sequences were amplified with a mixed TRB-A/B primer pool. TCRdb reprocessed the multiplex PCR reads with MiXCR, giving one entry per CDR3 protein. The repertoire consists of under 9,000 distinct CDR3 sequences, with roughly 25% occurring once and the leading ten covering 2.8%. Amplification of TCR beta used genomic DNA extracted from peripheral blood. The sequenced material came from blood. The source is a human donor with a blood cancer.

The chain is built from TRBV9 and TRBJ2-1; 9 bases align to TRBD2. The J segment lost 0 bases and the V segment lost 3 bases, leaving 1 base of the junction unmatched. Germline CDR1 SGDLS, CDR2 YYNGEE. This CDR3 contains 15 residues. The CDR3 loop is CASSARGGSYNEQFF. The DNA of the CDR3 is TGTGCCAGCAGCGCGCGGGGGGGCTCCTACAATGAGCAGTTCTTC. Drawing the rest from reference TRBV9 and TRBJ2-1, the complete variable domain is DSGVTQTPKHLITATGQRVTLRCSPRSGDLSVYWYQQSLDQGLQFLIQYYNGEERAKGNILERFSAQQFPDLHSELNLSSLELGDSALYFCASSARGGSYNEQFFGPGTRLTVL.

This chain connects TRBV20-1 to TRBJ2-7; 11 nucleotides agree with TRBD2. With 3 bases clipped from V and 3 bases from J, the junction kept 13 bases outside the gene matches. CDR3 size: 17 residues. CDR1 and CDR2 from the germline V gene are DFQATT and SNEGSKA (reference sequence). CDR3 sequence (DNA): TGCAGTGCTAGTTCTTTTGATCTCGGGACTAGCGGCTACGAGCAGTACTTC. This codes for CSASSFDLGTSGYEQYF.

This clonotype was counted many times. The rearrangement links TRBV6-2 or TRBV6-3 to TRBJ1-5, with 9 bases aligning to TRBD1. CDR1 MNHEY and CDR2 SVGEGT come from the germline V gene. This CDR3 spans 14 amino acids. With V trimmed by 2 bases and J by 7 bases, 3 bases remained unmatched. In DNA, the CDR3 is TGTGCCAGCAGTTACCTAGACAGGGGGCAGCCCCAGCATTTT. As protein: CASSYLDRGQPQHF.

Judged by abundance, this clonotype is medium-sized. CDR3 loop: CASSLNQVSSGYTF. CDR3 DNA sequence: TGTGCCAGCAGTTTAAACCAGGTTTCGAGCGGCTACACCTTC. This chain links TRBV27 with TRBJ1-2; no definite D call. Deletions cut 2 bases from V and 8 bases from J, with 15 bases between. The CDR3 sequence is 14 residues long. Germline V gene data show CDR1 as MNHEY and CDR2 as SMNVEV (reference sequence).

This clonotype is medium-sized. The CDR3 coding sequence is TGTGCCATTAGGTGGGACACCGTGGAAAAACTGTTTTTT. This translates into CAIRWDTVEKLFF. V is TRBV10-3 and J is TRBJ1-4; D is possibly TRBD1 (6 bases). Trimming took 9 bases from V and 8 from J, leaving 16 bases between them. Germline V CDR1 and CDR2: ENHRY, SYGVKD. The length of the CDR3 is 13 residues.

This clonotype is medium-sized (0.01 to 0.1%) within its sample. The chain joins TRBV6-5 to TRBJ2-5; tentative D call: TRBD1 (5 bases). CDR3 length: 11 residues. CDR1 and CDR2 (germline): MNHEY, SVGAGI. Deletions cut 6 bases from V and 7 bases from J, with 9 bases between. In DNA form, the CDR3 reads TGTGCCAGCAGCAAAACAGGGACCCAGTACTTC. This codes for CASSKTGTQYF.

The J gene is TRBJ1-1, the V gene TRBV7-9; D is ambiguous. CDR1 SEHNR and CDR2 FQNEAQ come from the germline V gene (reference sequence). The germline V and J ends were trimmed by 4 bases and 3 bases, with 15 bases remaining between them. The CDR3 runs 15 residues. CDR3 in DNA: TGTGCCAGCAGCTCCCTAGCGATAAAGGACACTGAAGCTTTCTTT. Protein product: CASSSLAIKDTEAFF.

This clonotype is judged medium-sized. This rearrangement joins TRBV6-4 to TRBJ1-5; 7 bases align to TRBD1. The germline V gene has CDR1 MRHNA and CDR2 SNTAGT. The V and J ends lost 5 bases and 4 bases, in that order; junction bases with no gene match: 2. The CDR3 is made up of 13 amino acids. CDR3 protein: CASSLDRNQPQHF. The CDR3 DNA is TGTGCCAGCAGTCTGGACAGGAATCAGCCCCAGCATTTT.

The gene calls are TRBV20-1 and TRBJ2-3; 7 bases align to TRBD2. The germline V gene has CDR1 DFQATT and CDR2 SNEGSKA (reference sequence). The CDR3 consists of 16 residues. V lost 1 base, J lost 0 bases, and 7 bases stayed unmatched. CDR3 amino acids: CSARVPSGISTDTQYF. In nucleotides, the CDR3 is TGCAGTGCTAGAGTTCCTAGCGGCATAAGCACAGATACGCAGTATTTT.